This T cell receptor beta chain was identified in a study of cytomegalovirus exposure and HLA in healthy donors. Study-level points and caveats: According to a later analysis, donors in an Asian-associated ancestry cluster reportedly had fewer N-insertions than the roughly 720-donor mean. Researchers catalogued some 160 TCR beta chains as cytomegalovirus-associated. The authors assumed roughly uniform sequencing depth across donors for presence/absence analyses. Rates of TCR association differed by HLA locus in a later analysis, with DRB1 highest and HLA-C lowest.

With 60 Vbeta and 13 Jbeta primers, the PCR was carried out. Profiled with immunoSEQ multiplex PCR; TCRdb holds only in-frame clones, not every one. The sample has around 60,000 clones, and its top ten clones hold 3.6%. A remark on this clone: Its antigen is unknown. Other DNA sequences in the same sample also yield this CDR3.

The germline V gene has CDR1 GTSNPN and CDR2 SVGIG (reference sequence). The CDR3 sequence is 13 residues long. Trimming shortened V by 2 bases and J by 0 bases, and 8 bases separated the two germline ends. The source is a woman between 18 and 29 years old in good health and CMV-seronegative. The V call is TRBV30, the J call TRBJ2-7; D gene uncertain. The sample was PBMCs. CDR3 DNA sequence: TGTGCCTGGAGTAGAGGCAGCTCCTACGAGCAGTACTTC. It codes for CAWSRGSSYEQYF.